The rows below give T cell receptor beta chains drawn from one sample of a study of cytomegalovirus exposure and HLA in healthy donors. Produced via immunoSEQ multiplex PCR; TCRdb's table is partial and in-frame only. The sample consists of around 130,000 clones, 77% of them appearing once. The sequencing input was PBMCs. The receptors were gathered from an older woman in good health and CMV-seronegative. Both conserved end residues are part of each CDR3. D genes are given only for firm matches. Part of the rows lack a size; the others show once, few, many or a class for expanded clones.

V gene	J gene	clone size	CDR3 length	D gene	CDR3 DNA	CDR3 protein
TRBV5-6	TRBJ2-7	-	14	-	TGTGCCAGCAGCCACATTTGGTCCCCCTACGAGCAGTACTTC	CASSHIWSPYEQYF
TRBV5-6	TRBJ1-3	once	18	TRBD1	TGTGCCAGCAGTATACTGGCAGGGGGCCTCCTCTCTGGAAACACCATATATTTT	CASSILAGGLLSGNTIYF
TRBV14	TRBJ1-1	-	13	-	TGTGCCGGCAGCCAAGTAATGAACACTGAAGCTTTCTTT	CAGSQVMNTEAFF
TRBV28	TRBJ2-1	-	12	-	TGTGCCAGCAGTTTGTCCCCAGGAGGGCAGTTCTTC	CASSLSPGGQFF
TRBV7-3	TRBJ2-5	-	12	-	TGTGCCAGCAGCCTCCCGGGAAAGCCCCAGTACTTC	CASSLPGKPQYF
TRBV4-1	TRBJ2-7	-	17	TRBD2	TGCGCCAGCAGGAAAGGGCTAGCGGGAGGCATTCCTTGGGAGCAGTACTTC	CASRKGLAGGIPWEQYF
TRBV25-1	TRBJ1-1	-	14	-	TGTGCCAGCAGTGGCCCCTGGGCCAGGGGTGAAGCTTTCTTT	CASSGPWARGEAFF
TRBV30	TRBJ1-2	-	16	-	TGTGCCTGGAGTGTAGGTGGTGGGGGCGTCGGCTATGGCTACACCTTC	CAWSVGGGGVGYGYTF
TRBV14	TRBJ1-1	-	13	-	TGTGCCAGCAGCCTCCAGGGGAACACTGAAGCTTTCTTT	CASSLQGNTEAFF
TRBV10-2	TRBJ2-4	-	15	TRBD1	TGCGCCAGCAATTCACAGGGGGGACGTGGGGACATTCAGTACTTC	CASNSQGGRGDIQYF
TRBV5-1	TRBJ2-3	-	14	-	TGCGCCAGCACCAAAGGGACTAGCACAGATACGCAGTATTTT	CASTKGTSTDTQYF
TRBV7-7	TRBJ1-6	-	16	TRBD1	TGTGCTAGCAGCGGGAAGGACAGGACCCATAATTCACCCCTCCACTTT	CASSGKDRTHNSPLHF
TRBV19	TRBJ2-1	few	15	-	TGTGCCAGTAGTATGGAGGGAAGCTCCTACAATGAGCAGTTCTTC	CASSMEGSSYNEQFF
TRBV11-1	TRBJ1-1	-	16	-	TGTGCCAGCAGCGACAGTGATCCACAGTTAGACACTGAAGCTTTCTTT	CASSDSDPQLDTEAFF
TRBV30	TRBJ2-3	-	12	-	TGTGCCTGGAGTCCCCAGGGAGATACGCAGTATTTT	CAWSPQGDTQYF
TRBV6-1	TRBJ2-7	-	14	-	TGTGCCAGCAGTGATAACTCAGGGCGCTACGAGCAGTACTTC	CASSDNSGRYEQYF
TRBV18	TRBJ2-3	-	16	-	TGTGCCAGCTCACGATACCGGGACACCTACACAGATACGCAGTATTTT	CASSRYRDTYTDTQYF
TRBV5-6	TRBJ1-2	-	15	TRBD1	TGTGCCAGCAGCTTGGTTGGCAGGGGGGACTATGGCTACACCTTC	CASSLVGRGDYGYTF
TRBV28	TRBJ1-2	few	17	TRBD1	TGTGCCAGCAGCGCCATCCGTCTCACAGGGGTCGGGGGAGGCTACACCTTC	CASSAIRLTGVGGGYTF
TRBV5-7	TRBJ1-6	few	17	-	TGTGCCAGCAGCTTAAGTGGGGGCCCAGGGGCTAATTCACCCCTCCACTTT	CASSLSGGPGANSPLHF
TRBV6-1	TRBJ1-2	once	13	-	TGTGCCAGCAGTCAGACAGGCTACTATGGCTACACCTTC	CASSQTGYYGYTF
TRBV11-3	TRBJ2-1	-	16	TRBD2	TGTGCCAGCAGCGTACGACTAGCGGGGCTTCAAAATGAGCAGTTCTTC	CASSVRLAGLQNEQFF
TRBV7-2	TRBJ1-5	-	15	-	TGTGCCAGCAGCTTAGACGGGGGGGGAGGCCAGCCCCAGCATTTT	CASSLDGGGGQPQHF
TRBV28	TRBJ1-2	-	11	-	TGTGCCAGCAGTACCGGTTATGGCTACACCTTC	CASSTGYGYTF
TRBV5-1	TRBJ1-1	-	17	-	TGCGCCAGCAGCTTGCTAGATGGTGCTACTTACAACACTGAAGCTTTCTTT	CASSLLDGATYNTEAFF
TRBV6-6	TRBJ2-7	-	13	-	TGTGCCAGCAGTTCGGACAGAGGACGCGAGCAGTACTTC	CASSSDRGREQYF
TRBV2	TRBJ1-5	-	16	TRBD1	TGTGCCAGCAGTGTATACAGGGGAAGTAGCAATCAGCCCCAGCATTTT	CASSVYRGSSNQPQHF
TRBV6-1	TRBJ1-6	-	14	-	TGTGCCAGCAGTGCGAGGGTTGATAATTCACCCCTCCACTTT	CASSARVDNSPLHF
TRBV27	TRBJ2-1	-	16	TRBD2	TGTGCCAGCAGCCTTATATTAGCGGGGGGGAGGAATGAGCAGTTCTTC	CASSLILAGGRNEQFF
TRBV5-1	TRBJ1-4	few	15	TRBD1	TGCGCCAGCAGCTCCCATCGGGACAGGGGGGAAAAACTGTTTTTT	CASSSHRDRGEKLFF
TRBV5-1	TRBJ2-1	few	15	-	TGCGCCAGCAGCACCTCCGGGGGTTTGTCGGCTGAGCAGTTCTTC	CASSTSGGLSAEQFF
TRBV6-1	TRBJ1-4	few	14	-	TGTGCCAGCACAACGCGGTCTTTTAATGAAAAACTGTTTTTT	CASTTRSFNEKLFF
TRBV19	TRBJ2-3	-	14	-	TGTGCCAGTTACGGAGGGAGCCTCACAGATACGCAGTATTTT	CASYGGSLTDTQYF
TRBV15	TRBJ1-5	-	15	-	TGTGCCACCAGCAGAGATGACAGATACAATCAGCCCCAGCATTTT	CATSRDDRYNQPQHF
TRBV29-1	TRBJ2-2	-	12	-	TGCAGCGTTGACAGGGGCCCCGGGGAGCTGTTTTTT	CSVDRGPGELFF
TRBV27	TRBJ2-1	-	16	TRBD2	TGTGCCAGCAGTAAACGGACTAGCGGGGGGGCAGGTGAGCAGTTCTTC	CASSKRTSGGAGEQFF
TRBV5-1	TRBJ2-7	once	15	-	TGCGCCAGCAGCTTGGACGGGTCCCCCCCCTACGAGCAGTACTTC	CASSLDGSPPYEQYF
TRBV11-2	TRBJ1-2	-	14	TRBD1	TGTGCCAGCAGACAAACAGGGGTCGCTTATGGCTACACCTTC	CASRQTGVAYGYTF
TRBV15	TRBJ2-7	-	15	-	TGTGCCACCAGCAGAGACGGGGGGCGGATACACGAGCAGTACTTC	CATSRDGGRIHEQYF
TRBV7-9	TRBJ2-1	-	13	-	TGTGCCAGCAGCTTAAGCAGGGGCAATGAGCAGTTCTTC	CASSLSRGNEQFF
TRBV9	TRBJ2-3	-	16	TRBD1	TGTGCCAGCAGCGTCGGGACAGGGAAACACACAGATACGCAGTATTTT	CASSVGTGKHTDTQYF
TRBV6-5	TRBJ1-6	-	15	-	TGTGCCAGCAGTGCCCAACAGGGTTTGTTGACACCCCTCCACTTT	CASSAQQGLLTPLHF
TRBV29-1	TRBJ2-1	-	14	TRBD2	TGCAGCGCCCGACTAGCGGGGGCCTACAATGAGCAGTTCTTC	CSARLAGAYNEQFF
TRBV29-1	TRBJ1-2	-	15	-	TGCAGCGTTGTTCACCCCCCCGTGGCAGTCTATGGCTACACCTTC	CSVVHPPVAVYGYTF
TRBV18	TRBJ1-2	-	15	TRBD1	TGTGCCAGCTCACCCACAGGGGCCCTTAACTATGGCTACACCTTC	CASSPTGALNYGYTF
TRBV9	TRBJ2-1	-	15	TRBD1	TGTGCCAGCAGCGTAGGGACAGGTGGATACAATGAGCAGTTCTTC	CASSVGTGGYNEQFF
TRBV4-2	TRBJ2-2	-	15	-	TGTGCCAGCCTCGGTAAATCGGGATATACCGGGGAGCTGTTTTTT	CASLGKSGYTGELFF